This TCR beta chain was identified during a study of blood T cell repertoires in COVID-19. Study-level background: The United States, Italy and Spain supplied acute and convalescent COVID-19 samples. Sources were T cells, B-cell-depleted T cells, or PBMCs; the material itself was cDNA or gDNA.

Original data processing: Reference gene primer amplification gave nucleated cell count estimates. The method was immunoSEQ multiplex PCR; TCRdb's version includes in-frame clones alone and lacks a portion of them. V, J and clone size are those of that table, while D and trimming were read from the DNA. Found here are 210,000 or so clones, about 82% of them singletons; the top ten hold roughly 4.6%. Sequenced sample: peripheral blood. The clonotype was recovered from a man aged 45 to 65 with COVID-19, enrolled during active disease.

The CDR3 spells CASTRSSGGNGEAFF. CDR3 bases: TGTGCCAGCACCCGGTCATCCGGGGGTAACGGTGAAGCTTTCTTT. The chain couples TRBV2 to TRBJ1-1, with D possibly being TRBD1 (5 bases). Germline V CDR1 and CDR2: SNHLY, FYNNEI. V gave up 7 bases and J gave up 7 bases, with 22 bases separating them. The CDR3 covers 15 residues.